This passage covers 21 T cell receptor beta chains from one sample sequenced in a study of graft-versus-host responses after intestinal transplantation. These receptors have no known antigen. TCRdb keeps only in-frame clones here, not all; method: immunoSEQ multiplex PCR. Here the sample spans over 100,000 clones, about 90% being singletons. Sequenced material: unstimulated CD4+ T cells sorted from spleen or lymph node cells, taken before intestinal transplant. These receptors originate from a human donor who received an intestinal transplant.

V usage is TRBV13 and J usage is TRBJ2-7; D unclear. The V gene's germline CDR1 is PRHDT and CDR2 FYEKMQ (reference sequence). There are 11 residues in the CDR3. V lost 1 base and J 6 bases, leaving 4 bases between the germline ends. The CDR3 DNA follows: TGTGCCAGCAGCTTAGAAGGCGAGCAGTACTTC. Its protein is CASSLEGEQYF. The entire variable domain, with the rest obtained from reference TRBV13 and TRBJ2-7, is as follows: AAGVIQSPRHLIKEKRETATLKCYPIPRHDTVYWYQQGPGQDPQFLISFYEKMQSDKGSIPDRFSAQQFSDYHSELNMSSLELGDSALYFCASSLEGEQYFGPGTRLTVT.

The chain employs TRBV15 and TRBJ2-1; TRBD2 aligns across 13 bases. Per the germline V gene, CDR1 is LNHNV and CDR2 is YYDKDF (reference sequence). This CDR3 is built from 17 residues. V dropped 3 bases and J dropped 3; count of bases not matched to a gene: 5. The DNA of the CDR3 is TGTGCCACCAGCAGGTGGACTAGCGGGAGTCGCTACAATGAGCAGTTCTTC. This codes for CATSRWTSGSRYNEQFF.

The chain recombines TRBV5-6 with TRBJ1-2, with D perhaps matching TRBD1 (6 bases). Germline values: CDR1 SGHDT, CDR2 YYEEEE. Trimming removed 4 bases at V and 3 bases at J, with 16 bases between. The CDR3 contains 15 residues. The CDR3 loop reads CASSRGTRFDYGYTF. As DNA, the CDR3 is TGTGCCAGCAGCCGGGGGACACGGTTCGACTATGGCTACACCTTC. The variable domain in full, with the rest retrieved from reference TRBV5-6 and TRBJ1-2, is DAGVTQSPTHLIKTRGQQVTLRCSPKSGHDTVSWYQQALGQGPQFIFQYYEEEERQRGNFPDRFSGHQFPNYSSELNVNALLLGDSALYLCASSRGTRFDYGYTFGSGTRLTVV.

This sequence joins TRBV19 and TRBJ2-7; TRBD1 matches at 8 bases. Germline values: CDR1 LNHDA, CDR2 SQIVND (reference sequence). The CDR3 runs 17 residues. Trimming cost V 4 bases and J 3 bases; bases outside gene matches: 14. In DNA form, the CDR3 reads TGTGCCAGTAGTAAAGGGACAGGTTTCTCAGTGGGCTACGAGCAGTACTTC. Translation: CASSKGTGFSVGYEQYF.

In DNA, the CDR3 is TGTGCCAGCAGCGTAGCCAGTAGGACCGAAGATACGCAGTATTTT. Translation: CASSVASRTEDTQYF. The V gene is TRBV9, the J gene TRBJ2-3, with D uncertain. With 0 bases removed from V and 5 bases from J, the gap between germline ends came to 13 bases. Germline values: CDR1 SGDLS, CDR2 YYNGEE. The CDR3 is 15 amino acids.

This chain joins TRBV6-5 and TRBJ2-3; TRBD1 matches 9 bases. Per germline, CDR1 MNHEY and CDR2 SVGAGI. There are 15 residues in the CDR3. The J segment lost 3 bases and the V segment lost 5 bases, leaving 6 bases of the junction unmatched. CDR3 amino acids: CASSQRQGVTDTQYF. CDR3 nucleotide sequence: TGTGCCAGCAGTCAGAGACAGGGGGTGACAGATACGCAGTATTTT.

The rearrangement joins TRBV5-1 to TRBJ2-6, with 9 positions matching TRBD2. The junction had 14 bases not matched to a gene; V was cut back by 4 bases and J by 3 bases. The length of the CDR3 is 19 residues. From germline, CDR1 is SGHRS and CDR2 YFSETQ. The CDR3: CASSAGTGTSFFGANVLTF. The CDR3 nucleotides are TGCGCCAGCAGCGCGGGTACCGGGACTAGCTTTTTTGGGGCCAACGTCCTGACTTTC.

This clone was counted between two and nine times. The chain combines TRBV7-3 with TRBJ1-1, with a weak D call TRBD1 (5 bases). The germline V gene has CDR1 SGHTA and CDR2 FQGTGA. V was pared by 2 bases and J by 9 bases, with 13 bases between. CDR3 length equals 13 residues. The CDR3 bases are TGTGCCAGCAGCTTACTGAGTGGGGACCAAGCTTTCTTT. Protein sequence: CASSLLSGDQAFF.

The chain is built from TRBV7-3 and TRBJ2-1, with D perhaps matching TRBD2 (5 bases). The CDR3 is 14 residues long. V lost 5 bases and J lost 4, with 12 bases in between. From germline, CDR1 is SGHTA and CDR2 FQGTGA. The CDR3 is CASSVTGVYNEQFF. CDR3 nucleotides: TGTGCCAGCAGCGTTACCGGGGTTTACAATGAGCAGTTCTTC.

The sample holds one count of this clone. In nucleotides, the CDR3 is TGTGCCAGCAGATCAGTTGGGGGGCCCAGAGAGACCCAGTACTTC. It translates to CASRSVGGPRETQYF. The chain joins TRBV7-9 to TRBJ2-5, with D perhaps TRBD1 or TRBD2 (6 bases each). The CDR3 consists of 15 residues. The ends were cut back, 6 bases at V and 4 bases at J, with 18 bases in the middle. Germline V CDR1 and CDR2: SEHNR, FQNEAQ (reference sequence).

The chain recombines TRBV7-9 with TRBJ2-7; D gene ambiguous. V was shortened by 1 base and J by 0 bases, with 7 bases between the two germline ends. Germline CDR1 reads SEHNR; CDR2 reads FQNEAQ (reference sequence). The CDR3 runs to 14 residues. This CDR3 is CASSLGDSSYEQYF. The CDR3 DNA reads TGTGCCAGCAGCTTAGGTGATAGCTCCTACGAGCAGTACTTC.

The chain is built from TRBV5-6 and TRBJ2-4; D could derive from TRBD1 or TRBD2 (6 bases each). This CDR3 spans 15 amino acids. Trimming cost V 5 bases and J 0 bases, with 12 bases left between them. From germline, CDR1 is SGHDT and CDR2 YYEEEE. Written as DNA, the CDR3 is TGTGCCAGCAGTTTAGGGGGGCTAGCCAAAAACATTCAGTACTTC. Protein product: CASSLGGLAKNIQYF.

The V call is TRBV6-1, the J call TRBJ2-1, with 7 bases lining up with TRBD2. V lost 6 bases, J lost 4 bases, and 9 bases stayed unmatched. CDR1 is MNHNS and CDR2 is SASEGT in the germline V gene. This CDR3 comprises 15 residues. The CDR3 DNA is TGTGCCAGCAGCTCAGGCGGGGGTAATTACAATGAGCAGTTCTTC. Translated: CASSSGGGNYNEQFF.

The chain recombines TRBV7-9 with TRBJ2-6; D gene unclear. The CDR3 spans 16 residues. With 6 bases removed from V and 0 bases from J, the gap between germline ends came to 12 bases. CDR1 is SEHNR, CDR2 FQNEAQ, per germline (reference sequence). CDR3 coding DNA: TGTGCCAGCAGTTCTCTTTCGGGCTCTGGGGCCAACGTCCTGACTTTC. Translating gives CASSSLSGSGANVLTF.

The chain has TRBV11-3 and TRBJ2-3; 11 bases are a match to TRBD2. Germline V gene data show CDR1 as SGHNT and CDR2 as YENEEA. Trimming took 1 base from V and 3 from J; bases not matched to a gene: 6. The CDR3 contains 17 residues. Here the CDR3 DNA reads TGTGCCAGCAGCTTAGGCCAGACTAGCGGGGAAACAGATACGCAGTATTTT. Amino acid sequence: CASSLGQTSGETDTQYF.

This chain connects TRBV5-1 to TRBJ2-6; D is ambiguous. Germline V gene sequence: CDR1 SGHRS, CDR2 YFSETQ. Trimming left V 4 bases short and J 0 bases short, with 11 bases between. This CDR3 is built from 16 residues. CDR3 in amino acids: CASSMGQNSGANVLTF. The DNA of the CDR3 is TGCGCCAGCAGCATGGGCCAGAACTCTGGGGCCAACGTCCTGACTTTC.

V and J are TRBV6-1 and TRBJ2-3; 7 nucleotides match TRBD1. The CDR3 loop spans 16 amino acids. The germline V gene has CDR1 MNHNS and CDR2 SASEGT. V lost 4 bases to trimming and J lost 4 bases; unmatched junction nucleotides: 11. In DNA form, the CDR3 reads TGTGCCAGCAGTGGCAGGAAGGGGGCGGTGTCAGATACGCAGTATTTT. This codes for CASSGRKGAVSDTQYF.

CDR3 residues: CASSVQGDITDTQYF. DNA of the CDR3: TGTGCCAGCAGTGTACAGGGGGATATCACAGATACGCAGTATTTT. The chain is built from TRBV25-1 and TRBJ2-3; 8 bases fit TRBD1. The junction had 5 bases not matched to a gene; V was cut back by 4 bases and J by 2 bases. This CDR3 has 15 residues. Germline CDR1 MGHDK, CDR2 SYGVNS.

This clone was found a few times. The V gene is TRBV5-6, the J gene TRBJ2-3; tentative D call: TRBD2 (6 bases). The CDR3 spans 16 residues. Germline CDR1 and CDR2: SGHDT and YYEEEE. V was trimmed by 4 bases and J by 2 bases, leaving 17 bases between them. The CDR3 sequence is CASSPVGRDPTDTQYF. In DNA form, the CDR3 reads TGTGCCAGCAGCCCCGTCGGGCGGGACCCCACAGATACGCAGTATTTT. The full variable domain, rest sourced from reference TRBV5-6 and TRBJ2-3, is DAGVTQSPTHLIKTRGQQVTLRCSPKSGHDTVSWYQQALGQGPQFIFQYYEEEERQRGNFPDRFSGHQFPNYSSELNVNALLLGDSALYLCASSPVGRDPTDTQYFGPGTRLTVL.

The chain is built from TRBV6-5 and TRBJ2-7; D is perhaps TRBD1 (6 bases). Germline V lookup: CDR1 MNHEY, CDR2 SVGAGI. V dropped 1 base and J dropped 6 bases, with 19 bases sitting between them. The CDR3 runs to 16 residues. The CDR3, as DNA: TGTGCCAGCAGTTACTATTTCACAGGGTCTATCTCCGAGCAGTACTTC. This sequence encodes CASSYYFTGSISEQYF.

The J gene is TRBJ1-2, the V gene TRBV7-2; 7 nucleotides align to TRBD1. CDR3 length: 13 residues. Looked up from germline, CDR1 is SGHTA and CDR2 is FQGNSA. The ends lost 1 base at V and 10 bases at J; junction bases unmatched: 6. The CDR3 DNA reads TGTGCCAGCAGCTTAGACAGGGGTGAGGCCTACACCTTC. Its translation: CASSLDRGEAYTF.